This passage covers 30 T cell receptor beta chains from one sample sequenced in a study of T cell changes during pregnancy in multiple sclerosis. Sequencing used immunoSEQ multiplex PCR; TCRdb keeps in-frame clones, though not all of them. The repertoire has under 65,000 clones, around 90% of them found once; the top ten carry under 0.65%. The specimen comprised CD4+ T cells from peripheral blood mononuclear cells, sampled in the third trimester of pregnancy. These receptors all stem from a female donor with multiple sclerosis, enrolled in a pregnancy study.

This chain joins TRBV20-1 and TRBJ1-2, with D uncertain. The CDR3 consists of 10 residues. V was shortened by 6 bases and J by 8 bases, with 10 bases between the two germline ends. The germline CDR1 and CDR2 sequences are DFQATT and SNEGSKA (reference sequence). The CDR3 DNA reads as TGCAGTGCGACGAGCGGGGGCTACACCTTC. This codes for CSATSGGYTF.

The chain employs TRBV19 and TRBJ2-2, with 10 bases identical to TRBD1. The CDR3 length is 16 residues. J was trimmed by 4 bases and V by 8 bases; bases with no gene match: 10. CDR1 is LNHDA, CDR2 SQIVND, per germline (reference sequence). CDR3 coding DNA: TGTGCCAGTTCCTCTATCGGGACAGGGGTCACCGGGGAGCTGTTTTTT. This translates into CASSSIGTGVTGELFF.

The rearrangement links TRBV2 to TRBJ2-7, with D perhaps TRBD2 (5 bases). This CDR3 comprises 15 residues. The V end lost 8 bases, the J end lost 2 bases, and 19 bases lay between the germline ends. Germline lookup yields CDR1 SNHLY and CDR2 FYNNEI. The CDR3 nucleotides are TGTGCCAGCTGCTCAGCTGGAGGCAGGACCTACGAGCAGTACTTC. Translating gives CASCSAGGRTYEQYF.

This rearrangement joins TRBV5-1 to TRBJ1-5; maybe TRBD1 (6 bases). V lost 0 bases to trimming and J lost 4 bases, with 11 bases between them. CDR3 length equals 15 residues. The germline V gene encodes CDR1 SGHRS and CDR2 YFSETQ. CDR3 nucleotides: TGCGCCAGCAGCTTGGAAGGGGGAAGTAATCAGCCCCAGCATTTT. It is translated as CASSLEGGSNQPQHF.

The chain links TRBV7-9 to TRBJ1-4; 10 bases are shared with TRBD1. Trimming took 5 bases from V and 7 from J; bases not matched to a gene: 7. Germline CDR1 SEHNR, CDR2 FQNEAQ (reference sequence). The CDR3 runs to 15 residues. The chain's CDR3 is CASSPRQGAREKLFF. The CDR3 nucleotides are TGTGCCAGCAGCCCTCGACAGGGGGCGCGTGAAAAACTGTTTTTT.

J is TRBJ1-1 and V is TRBV27, with a weak D call TRBD1 (6 bases). The CDR3 runs 13 residues. The germline gives CDR1 MNHEY, CDR2 SMNVEV (reference sequence). Trimming stripped 3 bases from V and 10 bases from J, with 15 bases between. The CDR3 DNA is TGTGCCAGCAGTTTCTACGGGGGGCAAGTAGCTTTCTTT. Protein product: CASSFYGGQVAFF.

The chain combines TRBV27 with TRBJ2-2; TRBD2 matches at 11 bases. CDR1 and CDR2 from the germline V gene are MNHEY and SMNVEV (reference sequence). The CDR3 sequence is 15 residues long. V lost 2 bases and J lost 6; bases outside the gene matches: 2. The chain's CDR3 is CASSLLAGGPGELFF. The CDR3 coding sequence is TGTGCCAGCAGTTTACTAGCGGGGGGTCCCGGGGAGCTGTTTTTT.

The chain uses TRBV9 and TRBJ1-2; D possibly corresponds to TRBD1 (5 bases). Trimming removed 3 bases at V and 5 bases at J, with 17 bases between. Germline CDR1 is SGDLS and CDR2 is YYNGEE. The CDR3 spans 15 residues. The DNA of the CDR3 is TGTGCCAGCAGCGGCGGACGGCAGGGTTTTTATGGCTACACCTTC. Translated, it gives CASSGGRQGFYGYTF. Using reference TRBV9 and TRBJ1-2 for the parts outside the CDR3, the full variable domain is DSGVTQTPKHLITATGQRVTLRCSPRSGDLSVYWYQQSLDQGLQFLIQYYNGEERAKGNILERFSAQQFPDLHSELNLSSLELGDSALYFCASSGGRQGFYGYTFGSGTRLTVV.

V usage is TRBV6-6 and J usage is TRBJ2-5, with 9 positions matching TRBD1. V was clipped by 5 bases and J by 3 bases; unmatched bases: 1. Germline V gives CDR1 MNHNY, CDR2 SVGAGI (reference sequence). This CDR3 comprises 13 residues. The CDR3 DNA is TGTGCCAGCAGTGGGACAGGGAAAGAGACCCAGTACTTC. Amino acids: CASSGTGKETQYF.

The chain recombines TRBV4-2 with TRBJ2-3, with 8 bases identical to TRBD2. V was pared by 1 base and J by 4 bases, with 10 bases of the junction left unmatched. This CDR3 is 17 amino acids long. Germline V gene sequence: CDR1 LGHNA, CDR2 YNFKEQ. The CDR3 here is CASSQALGLDGADTQYF. The CDR3 bases are TGTGCCAGCAGCCAAGCCCTGGGACTAGATGGCGCAGATACGCAGTATTTT.

The genes are TRBV6-5 and TRBJ2-3; D gene ambiguous. CDR1 and CDR2 (germline): MNHEY, SVGAGI. Trimming pared 2 bases from V and 0 bases from J, leaving 3 bases between. The CDR3 spans 13 residues. The CDR3 DNA reads TGTGCCAGCAGTTACCAGAGCACAGATACGCAGTATTTT. Its translation is CASSYQSTDTQYF.

The V and J genes are TRBV18 and TRBJ2-5; a weak D match, TRBD1 (5 bases). Trimming pared 2 bases from V and 4 bases from J, leaving 11 bases between. This CDR3 is built from 14 residues. CDR1 is KGHSH and CDR2 is LQKENI in the germline V gene. The CDR3 here is CASSPAGLGETQYF. CDR3 DNA: TGTGCCAGCTCACCAGCAGGGTTGGGAGAGACCCAGTACTTC.

The CDR3 reads CASRRQSPYGYTF. The CDR3 bases are TGTGCCAGCAGGCGACAGTCCCCCTATGGCTACACCTTC. The rearrangement uses TRBV5-6 and TRBJ1-2; tentatively, D is TRBD1 (5 bases). Germline-derived CDR1 and CDR2 are SGHDT and YYEEEE. The CDR3 length is 13 residues. Between the trimmed V and J ends, which lost 5 bases and 4 bases, there was a span of 12 bases.

The V call is TRBV30, the J call TRBJ1-5; 9 nucleotides line up with TRBD1. The germline CDR1 and CDR2 sequences are GTSNPN and SVGIG (reference sequence). The V and J ends lost 2 bases and 4 bases, in that order; junction bases with no gene match: 6. The CDR3 is 15 amino acids. Here the CDR3 DNA reads TGTGCCTGGAGTTCGGGACAGGGTATTAATCAGCCCCAGCATTTT. It specifies CAWSSGQGINQPQHF.

As to this clone: This sample also contains other DNA sequences that code for the same CDR3. The V call is TRBV6-5, the J call TRBJ1-1; perhaps TRBD1 as D (6 bases). Germline-derived CDR1 and CDR2 are MNHEY and SVGAGI. The CDR3 covers 15 residues. Trimming left V 2 bases short and J 4 bases short, with 14 bases between. The CDR3 DNA is TGTGCCAGCAGTTACATCGGGGGGGCCGCCACTGAAGCTTTCTTT. It translates to CASSYIGGAATEAFF.

This chain joins TRBV27 and TRBJ2-1; TRBD2 matches 8 bases. The V and J ends lost 10 bases and 9 bases, in that order; junction bases with no gene match: 14. The CDR3 is made up of 14 amino acids. CDR1 is MNHEY and CDR2 is SMNVEV in the germline V gene (reference sequence). The CDR3 nucleotides read TGTGCCACCCAGGGAGCTCGGGGGGGGGCTGAGCAGTTCTTC. Its protein product is CATQGARGGAEQFF.

The rearrangement links TRBV5-4 to TRBJ1-2; D is unclear. Germline values: CDR1 SGHNT, CDR2 YYREEE (reference sequence). Trimming pared 0 bases from V and 8 bases from J, leaving 8 bases between. The CDR3 runs 12 residues. The CDR3 sequence is CASSLDGKGYTF. For the CDR3, the DNA is TGTGCCAGCAGCTTGGACGGGAAGGGCTACACCTTC.

This sequence joins TRBV10-2 and TRBJ1-6; 9 bases are a match to TRBD1. Germline trimming cut 6 bases from V and 10 bases from J; bases unmatched to any gene: 4. CDR1 WSHSY and CDR2 SAAADI come from the germline V gene. CDR3 length equals 13 residues. The CDR3 DNA is TGCGCCAGCAGCGGACAGGGGTCCTCACCCCTCCACTTT. This gives the protein CASSGQGSSPLHF.

The CDR3 DNA is TGTGCCAGCACGGGTGGGCGACAGAGCTCCTACGAGCAGTACTTC. This gives the protein CASTGGRQSSYEQYF. The chain uses TRBV7-2 and TRBJ2-7; D possibly corresponds to TRBD1 (5 bases). V lost 7 bases and J 0 bases, leaving 16 bases between the germline ends. The germline V gene encodes CDR1 SGHTA and CDR2 FQGNSA. The CDR3 covers 15 residues.

The chain joins TRBV6-1 to TRBJ1-2; unclear D gene. Germline lookup yields CDR1 MNHNS and CDR2 SASEGT. Deletions cut 5 bases from V and 3 bases from J, with 4 bases between. The CDR3 is 11 amino acids. The CDR3 DNA is TGTGCCAGCAGTCTATACTATGGCTACACCTTC. Protein: CASSLYYGYTF.

The rearrangement links TRBV5-8 to TRBJ2-7; 7 positions match TRBD1. CDR1 is SGHTS and CDR2 is YDEGEE in the germline V gene. The CDR3 extends over 14 amino acids. Trimming cost V 4 bases and J 0 bases; bases outside gene matches: 4. The chain's CDR3 is CASSKGQDSYEQYF. As DNA, the CDR3 is TGTGCCAGCAGCAAAGGACAGGACTCCTACGAGCAGTACTTC.

As regards this clone: The junction shows a germline mismatch at one end, possibly a read error. V usage is TRBV9 and J usage is TRBJ2-3; 7 bases line up with TRBD1. The germline V gene has CDR1 SGDLS and CDR2 YYNGEE. This CDR3 is built from 14 residues. This CDR3 reads CASSAGSWTGTQYF. DNA for the CDR3: TGTGCCAGCAGCGCCGGTAGCTGGACAGGTACGCAGTATTTT. Together with reference TRBV9 and TRBJ2-3, the CDR3 gives the full variable domain: DSGVTQTPKHLITATGQRVTLRCSPRSGDLSVYWYQQSLDQGLQFLIQYYNGEERAKGNILERFSAQQFPDLHSELNLSSLELGDSALYFCASSAGSWTGTQYFGPGTRLTVL.

V usage is TRBV10-3 and J usage is TRBJ2-1; 7 nucleotides line up with TRBD1. CDR3 length: 12 amino acids. J gave up 9 bases and V 7 bases, and 6 bases lay outside the gene matches. Germline CDR1 is ENHRY and CDR2 is SYGVKD. The CDR3 reads CAIKTGRSEQFF. CDR3 sequence (DNA): TGTGCCATCAAGACAGGGCGGAGTGAGCAGTTCTTC.

The chain carries TRBV27 and TRBJ1-2; no firm D call. Per germline, CDR1 MNHEY and CDR2 SMNVEV (reference sequence). There are 11 residues in the CDR3. Trimming removed 4 bases from V and 5 bases from J, with 5 bases in between. DNA for the CDR3: TGTGCCAGCAGTTCGGGATATGGCTACACCTTC. Residues: CASSSGYGYTF.

As concerns this clone: Other DNA sequences in the sample encode the same CDR3. The chain combines TRBV6-5 with TRBJ2-7; D might be TRBD1 (5 bases). V was pared by 0 bases and J by 1 base, with 7 bases between. CDR1 and CDR2 from the germline V gene are MNHEY and SVGAGI. This CDR3 is 14 amino acids long. This CDR3 reads CASSYSTASYEQYF. CDR3 DNA: TGTGCCAGCAGTTACTCGACAGCGTCCTACGAGCAGTACTTC.

This clone was seen just once. V is TRBV5-4 and J is TRBJ2-1; 12 bases agree with TRBD2. CDR1 and CDR2 (germline): SGHNT, YYREEE (reference sequence). The CDR3 is made up of 15 amino acids. After removal of 6 bases from V and 1 base from J, the junction contained 2 bases not matched to a gene. The CDR3 DNA reads as TGTGCCAGCACTAGCGGGGGGGGGTCCTACAATGAGCAGTTCTTC. Protein: CASTSGGGSYNEQFF.

This chain's CDR3 is CASSLRAGIINEQFF. In DNA, the CDR3 is TGTGCCAGCAGCTTGAGGGCGGGAATTATCAATGAGCAGTTCTTC. This chain joins TRBV5-6 and TRBJ2-1; D is possibly TRBD2 (6 bases). The CDR3 has 15 residues. In germline, CDR1 is SGHDT, CDR2 YYEEEE. Trimming removed 1 base from V and 6 bases from J, with 14 bases in between.

This clone occurred once. CDR3 amino acids: CASSLGQGVGNSPLHF. The DNA for the CDR3 is TGTGCCAGCAGCTTGGGACAGGGGGTTGGAAATTCACCCCTCCACTTT. The rearrangement uses TRBV7-9 and TRBJ1-6; the match to TRBD1 covers 11 bases. V lost 3 bases to trimming and J lost 7 bases; unmatched junction nucleotides: 5. Germline V gene data show CDR1 as SEHNR and CDR2 as FQNEAQ (reference sequence). CDR3 length: 16 amino acids.

The V gene is TRBV7-2, the J gene TRBJ2-4; 12 bases are a match to TRBD2. This CDR3 is built from 17 residues. V lost 4 bases and J lost 1; bases outside the gene matches: 5. Germline V gives CDR1 SGHTA, CDR2 FQGNSA. The CDR3 reads CASSSSGGVGAKNIQYF. DNA for the CDR3: TGTGCCAGCAGCTCTAGCGGGGGGGTAGGTGCCAAAAACATTCAGTACTTC.

This clone was counted only a few times. This rearrangement joins TRBV7-9 to TRBJ2-1; TRBD1 aligns across 8 bases. In germline, CDR1 is SEHNR, CDR2 FQNEAQ (reference sequence). The CDR3 runs 13 residues. The junction had 6 bases not matched to a gene; V was cut back by 5 bases and J by 9 bases. The CDR3 DNA sequence: TGTGCCAGCAGCCCGCAGGGGGCCGGTGAGCAGTTCTTC. It specifies CASSPQGAGEQFF.